This T cell receptor beta chain emerged from a study of ipilimumab plus nivolumab after autologous stem cell transplantation. Study details: Myeloma cases were transplant-naive high-risk or relapsed within 3 years post first autologous transplant.

Germline V lookup: CDR1 MNHNS, CDR2 SASEGT. The ends lost 1 base at V and 5 bases at J; junction bases unmatched: 2. This CDR3 contains 15 residues. The method was immunoSEQ multiplex PCR; TCRdb's version includes in-frame clones alone and lacks a portion of them. The repertoire includes 43,000 or so clones, more than 70% of them detected once, and about 0.97% sits in the top ten. This sequence was found in a male donor with multiple myeloma. The sequencing used PBMCs, collected in a trial of ipilimumab plus nivolumab as post-transplant consolidation. The chain recombines TRBV6-1 with TRBJ2-1, with 10 bases lining up with TRBD2. The CDR3 region has the DNA TGTGCCAGCAGTGAAGGGACTAGCGGCAACAATGAGCAGTTCTTC. It encodes CASSEGTSGNNEQFF.